Below, 18 T cell receptor beta chains from the same sample are listed, as sequenced in a study of Tregs in tolerant kidney transplant recipients. Repertoires were generated with immunoSEQ multiplex PCR, while TCRdb's copy carries only in-frame clones and drops some. This table has 200,000 to 300,000 clones, roughly 84% appearing once. The sequenced sample was CD4+ T cells from blood. These receptors were obtained from a human donor in good health.

The rearrangement links TRBV5-1 to TRBJ2-6, with TRBD1 identical over 8 bases. CDR3 length: 16 amino acids. Trimming took 7 bases from V and 3 from J; bases not matched to a gene: 9. Germline values: CDR1 SGHRS, CDR2 YFSETQ. CDR3 residues: CASPRDGQGGANVLTF. CDR3 in DNA: TGCGCCAGCCCTAGAGACGGACAGGGTGGGGCCAACGTCCTGACTTTC.

The chain employs TRBV6-5 and TRBJ2-5; either TRBD1 or TRBD2 may fit D (5 bases each). This CDR3 is built from 12 residues. The V gene's germline CDR1 is MNHEY and CDR2 SVGAGI. Trimming left V 4 bases short and J 6 bases short, with 9 bases between. CDR3 nucleotides: TGTGCCAGCAGTTCTGGGGGTCAGACCCAGTACTTC. It encodes CASSSGGQTQYF.

This sequence joins TRBV9 and TRBJ1-1, with a weak D call TRBD1 (5 bases). The CDR3 covers 13 residues. V gave up 0 bases and J gave up 7 bases, with 10 bases separating them. The V gene's germline CDR1 is SGDLS and CDR2 YYNGEE. CDR3 sequence: CASSVDTGGEAFF. CDR3 DNA sequence: TGTGCCAGCAGCGTAGATACAGGTGGTGAAGCTTTCTTT.

This chain links TRBV5-1 with TRBJ2-7, with D uncertain. V lost 1 base, J lost 4 bases, and 9 bases lay in between. In germline, CDR1 is SGHRS, CDR2 YFSETQ. The CDR3 covers 13 residues. The CDR3 protein is CASSLNFPYEQYF. The CDR3 DNA sequence: TGCGCCAGCAGCTTGAACTTCCCTTACGAGCAGTACTTC.

The V and J genes are TRBV5-6 and TRBJ1-1; TRBD1 matches 9 bases. Germline values: CDR1 SGHDT, CDR2 YYEEEE. Germline trimming cut 4 bases from V and 4 bases from J; bases unmatched to any gene: 8. The CDR3 sequence is 15 residues long. CDR3 loop: CASSLVRQGGTEAFF. The CDR3 nucleotides are TGTGCCAGCAGCCTGGTAAGACAGGGGGGCACTGAAGCTTTCTTT.

This clone was detected a few times. The chain couples TRBV5-6 to TRBJ1-3; TRBD1 aligns across 7 bases. CDR3 length equals 14 residues. The germline CDR1 and CDR2 sequences are SGHDT and YYEEEE. V trimming: 1 base; J trimming: 7 bases; junction bases outside the gene matches: 5. The CDR3 DNA is TGTGCCAGCAGCTTGAGACAGGGTGAGAACACCATATATTTT. The encoded protein is CASSLRQGENTIYF. Filled out from reference TRBV5-6 and TRBJ1-3, the complete variable domain reads DAGVTQSPTHLIKTRGQQVTLRCSPKSGHDTVSWYQQALGQGPQFIFQYYEEEERQRGNFPDRFSGHQFPNYSSELNVNALLLGDSALYLCASSLRQGENTIYFGEGSWLTVV.

This clone turned up a few times. The chain couples TRBV9 to TRBJ1-6; TRBD1 is a possible D gene (5 bases). The CDR3 runs 14 residues. V was shortened by 10 bases and J by 14 bases, with 25 bases between the two germline ends. Germline values: CDR1 SGDLS, CDR2 YYNGEE. This chain's CDR3 is CAVGEARVYSALHF. CDR3 sequence (DNA): TGTGCCGTAGGGGAGGCCAGAGTTTATTCGGCCCTCCACTTT.

V usage is TRBV7-8 and J usage is TRBJ1-1; tentatively, D is TRBD1 (5 bases). CDR1 SGHVS and CDR2 FQNEAQ come from the germline V gene. The V end lost 5 bases, the J end lost 0 bases, and 13 bases lay between the germline ends. This CDR3 region has 15 residues. The CDR3 sequence is CASSDSGILNTEAFF. DNA for the CDR3: TGTGCCAGCAGCGACAGCGGGATTCTGAACACTGAAGCTTTCTTT.

This rearrangement joins TRBV6-5 to TRBJ2-7; no definite D call. Germline lookup yields CDR1 MNHEY and CDR2 SVGAGI. The CDR3 loop spans 14 amino acids. The V gene lost 0 bases and the J gene lost 7 bases, with 13 bases spanning the gap. This CDR3 is CASSYSGHPWEQYF. CDR3 nucleotides: TGTGCCAGCAGTTACTCGGGCCACCCCTGGGAGCAGTACTTC.

The rearrangement joins TRBV12-5 to TRBJ2-6, with no clear D. V gave up 7 bases and J gave up 0 bases, with 13 bases separating them. Germline loops: CDR1 LGHNT, CDR2 FRNRAP. CDR3 length: 16 residues. The CDR3 here is CASAMERSSGANVLTF. The CDR3 DNA reads TGTGCTAGTGCCATGGAGCGAAGCTCTGGGGCCAACGTCCTGACTTTC.

This clone was recorded only once. The rearrangement uses TRBV13 and TRBJ2-7; 11 bases map to TRBD2. V lost 6 bases to trimming and J lost 4 bases; unmatched junction nucleotides: 14. The CDR3 has 17 residues. The germline gives CDR1 PRHDT, CDR2 FYEKMQ (reference sequence). The CDR3 loop reads CASSFTGLAGGQYEQYF. For the CDR3, the DNA is TGTGCCAGCAGTTTCACGGGATTAGCGGGAGGGCAATACGAGCAGTACTTC.

This clone was picked up a small number of times. The rearrangement joins TRBV5-4 to TRBJ2-1; 9 nucleotides align to TRBD2. Germline lookup yields CDR1 SGHNT and CDR2 YYREEE (reference sequence). CDR3 length: 14 amino acids. V gave up 4 bases and J gave up 4 bases; unmatched junction bases: 3. For the CDR3, the DNA is TGTGCCAGCAGCGCGACTAGCGGATACAATGAGCAGTTCTTC. This translates into CASSATSGYNEQFF.

The chain uses TRBV5-1 and TRBJ1-2; 11 nucleotides line up with TRBD1. The CDR3 has 14 amino acids. Germline values: CDR1 SGHRS, CDR2 YFSETQ. Losses at the gene ends were 6 bases for V and 8 bases for J; bases not matched to a gene: 9. As DNA, the CDR3 is TGCGCCAGCAACCGGATGGGACAGGGGGAAGGCTACACCTTC. Protein product: CASNRMGQGEGYTF.

The table lists this clone with a few counts. The chain has TRBV4-2 and TRBJ2-1; 16 positions agree with TRBD2. V lost 0 bases to trimming and J lost 4 bases; unmatched junction nucleotides: 3. CDR1 is LGHNA, CDR2 YNFKEQ, per germline. This CDR3 contains 18 residues. CDR3 sequence (DNA): TGTGCCAGCAGCCAAGATCCGGGACTAGCGGGGGGGTACAATGAGCAGTTCTTC. It encodes CASSQDPGLAGGYNEQFF.

The genes are TRBV5-1 and TRBJ2-6; 9 nucleotides align to TRBD2. The germline gives CDR1 SGHRS, CDR2 YFSETQ. Germline trimming cut 2 bases from V and 0 bases from J; bases unmatched to any gene: 3. This CDR3 is built from 17 residues. The CDR3 sequence: CASSLAGGTSGANVLTF. The CDR3 nucleotides read TGCGCCAGCAGCTTAGCGGGAGGTACCTCTGGGGCCAACGTCCTGACTTTC.

The gene calls are TRBV29-1 and TRBJ1-5, with 7 nucleotides matching TRBD1. CDR1 is SQVTM and CDR2 is ANQGSEA in the germline V gene. Losses at the gene ends were 5 bases for V and 4 bases for J; bases not matched to a gene: 5. CDR3 length: 13 amino acids. CDR3 amino acids: CSVRDRGNQPQHF. CDR3 DNA sequence: TGCAGCGTTCGGGACAGAGGTAATCAGCCCCAGCATTTT.

The J gene is TRBJ1-2, the V gene TRBV6-6; possibly TRBD1 for D (5 bases). The CDR3 has 13 residues. V gave up 7 bases and J gave up 0 bases, with 9 bases separating them. Per the germline V gene, CDR1 is MNHNY and CDR2 is SVGAGI (reference sequence). The CDR3 nucleotides read TGTGCCAGCAACCCGACAGCTAACTATGGCTACACCTTC. Translated: CASNPTANYGYTF.

V gene TRBV4-1 combines with J gene TRBJ2-1; D may be TRBD2 (5 bases). This CDR3 has 13 residues. Germline CDR1 reads MGHRA; CDR2 reads YSYEKL. Trimming shortened V by 1 base and J by 15 bases, and 16 bases separated the two germline ends. The CDR3 nucleotides are TGCGCCAGCAGCCAAGGTGGACTCGAGCCAATGTTCTTC. Protein product: CASSQGGLEPMFF.